This T cell receptor (beta chain) was recorded in a study of STAT3 mutations in large granular lymphocyte leukemia. The data were produced by immunoSEQ multiplex PCR, yet TCRdb's version contains in-frame clones alone and is incomplete. The sample holds 20,000 or so clones, over 80% seen once. As for this clone: Its cognate antigen is unknown.

Study results and limitations: At least one immunodominant TCR beta clonotype appeared in every T-cell large granular lymphocyte leukemia patient. Some patients had dominant TCR clones larger than their STAT3 mutant burden.

The germline gives CDR1 LNHDA, CDR2 SQIVND (reference sequence). The CDR3 length is 12 residues. The ends were cut back, 3 bases at V and 4 bases at J, with 7 bases in the middle. V and J are TRBV19 and TRBJ2-7; D may be TRBD1 (6 bases). This sequence originates from a man aged 55-75 years with T-cell large granular lymphocyte leukemia. Some clones in this sample may be carry-over from other donors' samples. The specimen was peripheral blood mononuclear cells. The CDR3 region has the DNA TGTGCCAGTAGTATGGGACAATACGAGCAGTACTTC. It is translated as CASSMGQYEQYF.